The 24 T cell receptor beta chains in this list originate from one sample, sequenced in a study of T cell responses to AZD1222 COVID-19 vaccine. The method was immunoSEQ multiplex PCR; TCRdb's version includes in-frame clones alone and lacks a portion of them. This table has about 160,000 clones, 94% appearing once. The sample here was peripheral blood, taken 28 days after the second AZD1222 dose. All receptors derive from an adult who received the AZD1222 COVID-19 vaccine.

The genes are TRBV2 and TRBJ2-1; TRBD2 aligns across 8 bases. With 8 bases clipped from V and 8 bases from J, the junction kept 17 bases outside the gene matches. Germline V gives CDR1 SNHLY, CDR2 FYNNEI. This CDR3 is 16 amino acids long. CDR3 DNA sequence: TGTGCCAGCCTTCGGGAGCCGGGGGGGGTGGTCTATGAGCAGTTCTTC. This codes for CASLREPGGVVYEQFF.

This chain links TRBV28 with TRBJ1-2, with D possibly matching TRBD1 (5 bases). From germline, CDR1 is MDHEN and CDR2 SYDVKM. Trimming took off 4 bases at V and 1 base at J, with 16 bases between the two ends. This CDR3 spans 16 amino acids. The DNA for the CDR3 is TGTGCCAGCAGTTCCGGGGCCAGGGACCTTAACTATGGCTACACCTTC. It codes for CASSSGARDLNYGYTF.

As DNA, the CDR3 is TGTGCCTGGAGGAGAGGCACGCTAGCACAGTACTTC. This translates into CAWRRGTLAQYF. The gene calls are TRBV30 and TRBJ2-7; maybe TRBD2 (5 bases). The CDR3 is made up of 12 amino acids. Trimming pared 3 bases from V and 10 bases from J, leaving 16 bases between. Germline V gives CDR1 GTSNPN, CDR2 SVGIG (reference sequence).

V gene TRBV27 combines with J gene TRBJ1-1, with a weak D call TRBD1 (6 bases). The ends were cut back, 6 bases at V and 5 bases at J, with 13 bases in the middle. This CDR3 is 13 amino acids long. CDR1 is MNHEY, CDR2 SMNVEV, per germline (reference sequence). The CDR3 loop is CASRDSQGTEAFF. CDR3 nucleotides: TGTGCCAGCAGGGATTCACAGGGAACTGAAGCTTTCTTT.

The chain joins TRBV13 to TRBJ2-3; TRBD2 matches at 7 bases. Looked up from germline, CDR1 is PRHDT and CDR2 is FYEKMQ (reference sequence). Trimming cost V 5 bases and J 5 bases; bases outside gene matches: 10. This CDR3 has 15 residues. CDR3 sequence: CASSPLMIAGDTQYF. For the CDR3, the DNA is TGTGCCAGCAGCCCCCTGATGATAGCGGGAGATACGCAGTATTTT.

This chain uses TRBV7-9 with TRBJ1-2, with D possibly being TRBD1 (5 bases). Germline lookup yields CDR1 SEHNR and CDR2 FQNEAQ (reference sequence). The CDR3 totals 15 residues. Trimming pared 2 bases from V and 0 bases from J, leaving 10 bases between. The CDR3 loop is CASSLRGAPNYGYTF. In DNA form, the CDR3 reads TGTGCCAGCAGCTTAAGAGGGGCGCCTAACTATGGCTACACCTTC.

V usage is TRBV19 and J usage is TRBJ2-4; no clear D. CDR1 is LNHDA and CDR2 is SQIVND in the germline V gene (reference sequence). V lost 5 bases, J lost 0 bases, and 8 bases lay in between. The CDR3 runs to 14 residues. The CDR3 nucleotides are TGTGCCAGTAGTTTAATAGTAGCCAAAAACATTCAGTACTTC. This gives the protein CASSLIVAKNIQYF.

The CDR3 spells CASSQDTRGETEAFF. The CDR3 DNA is TGCGCCAGCAGCCAAGATACCAGGGGAGAAACTGAAGCTTTCTTT. The V call is TRBV4-1, the J call TRBJ1-1; the D gene is possibly TRBD1 (6 bases). This CDR3 has 15 amino acids. The germline gives CDR1 MGHRA, CDR2 YSYEKL. The V end lost 0 bases, the J end lost 5 bases, and 13 bases lay between the germline ends.

The J gene is TRBJ2-7, the V gene TRBV28, with 7 bases matching TRBD2. The germline CDR1 and CDR2 sequences are MDHEN and SYDVKM. The J segment lost 4 bases and the V segment lost 7 bases, leaving 10 bases of the junction unmatched. This CDR3 contains 14 residues. The DNA for the CDR3 is TGTGCCAGCACGTTGACGGGGGGAGGGTACGAGCAGTACTTC. Protein: CASTLTGGGYEQYF. The full variable domain, with the rest looked up from reference TRBV28 and TRBJ2-7, is DVKVTQSSRYLVKRTGEKVFLECVQDMDHENMFWYRQDPGLGLRLIYFSYDVKMKEKGDIPEGYSVSREKKERFSLILESASTNQTSMYLCASTLTGGGYEQYFGPGTRLTVT.

The count of this clone is one. The chain combines TRBV7-9 with TRBJ2-2, with TRBD2 matching 7 bases. V shed 3 bases and J 0 bases; nucleotides not matched to a gene: 10. The CDR3 runs 18 residues. The germline V gene encodes CDR1 SEHNR and CDR2 FQNEAQ (reference sequence). The CDR3 here is CASSFLSGAGANTGELFF. The DNA for the CDR3 is TGTGCCAGCAGCTTCCTGTCTGGGGCGGGAGCGAACACCGGGGAGCTGTTTTTT.

V gene TRBV6-5 combines with J gene TRBJ2-7; D possibly corresponds to TRBD1 (6 bases). Germline V lookup: CDR1 MNHEY, CDR2 SVGAGI. Trimming left V 0 bases short and J 3 bases short, with 9 bases between. This CDR3 is 14 amino acids long. This CDR3 is CASSYSDRIYEQYF. The CDR3 DNA follows: TGTGCCAGCAGTTACTCGGACAGAATCTACGAGCAGTACTTC.

The CDR3 DNA is TGTGCCAGCGGCGGGAGTCAAGAGACCCAGTACTTC. Translation: CASGGSQETQYF. This sequence joins TRBV7-9 and TRBJ2-5; TRBD2 aligns across 7 bases. Germline values: CDR1 SEHNR, CDR2 FQNEAQ (reference sequence). V was clipped by 8 bases and J by 2 bases; unmatched bases: 2. This CDR3 region has 12 residues.

The chain couples TRBV13 to TRBJ1-1; possible D gene TRBD1, 5 bases. CDR3 length: 16 amino acids. Germline loops: CDR1 PRHDT, CDR2 FYEKMQ (reference sequence). The V and J ends lost 2 bases and 1 base respectively, with 14 bases between them. The CDR3 spells CASSLSWRGENTEAFF. The CDR3 coding sequence is TGTGCCAGCAGCTTAAGTTGGAGGGGAGAGAACACTGAAGCTTTCTTT.

V and J are TRBV5-1 and TRBJ2-1, with a tentative D call TRBD2 (6 bases). Germline lookup yields CDR1 SGHRS and CDR2 YFSETQ. This CDR3 has 16 amino acids. The ends were cut back, 6 bases at V and 0 bases at J, with 16 bases in the middle. DNA for the CDR3: TGCGCCAGCACCCCCGGGGACTTTAGCTCCTACAATGAGCAGTTCTTC. It specifies CASTPGDFSSYNEQFF.

V usage is TRBV28 and J usage is TRBJ2-1; TRBD2 matches 13 bases. With V trimmed by 6 bases and J by 4 bases, 9 bases remained unmatched. CDR3 length equals 17 residues. Germline CDR1 and CDR2: MDHEN and SYDVKM. The chain's CDR3 is CASRKGLAGVQYNEQFF. CDR3 in DNA: TGTGCCAGCAGGAAAGGACTAGCGGGGGTGCAGTACAATGAGCAGTTCTTC.

The V gene is TRBV3-1 (or the pseudogene TRBV3-2), the J gene TRBJ2-5; D perhaps matches TRBD1 (6 bases). The CDR3 is made up of 13 amino acids. In germline, CDR1 is LGHDT, CDR2 YNNKEL (reference sequence). V lost 6 bases to trimming and J lost 2 bases, with 10 bases between them. CDR3 sequence reads: CASSPRGQETQYF. Written as DNA, the CDR3 is TGTGCCAGCAGTCCCAGGGGTCAAGAGACCCAGTACTTC.

The chain links TRBV5-7 to TRBJ2-1, with D possibly being TRBD1 or TRBD2 (5 bases each). TRBV5-7 is an ORF for which the function is uncertain. V was clipped by 0 bases and J by 0 bases, with 13 bases between them. The CDR3 is 17 amino acids. CDR3 DNA sequence: TGTGCCAGCAGCTTGGGTCCGGGGCTAAGCTCCTACAATGAGCAGTTCTTC. Protein: CASSLGPGLSSYNEQFF.

The chain recombines TRBV11-2 with TRBJ2-1; 13 bases match TRBD2. CDR1 and CDR2 (germline): SGHAT, FQNNGV. V shed 4 bases, J shed 9 bases, and the junction held 12 bases outside the gene matches. The CDR3 is 17 amino acids. CDR3 in amino acids: CASSYPPGLAGRFEQFF. As DNA, the CDR3 is TGTGCCAGCAGCTACCCCCCGGGACTAGCGGGAAGGTTTGAGCAGTTCTTC.

J is TRBJ1-2 and V is TRBV9; TRBD1 might be the D (6 bases). Germline V CDR1 and CDR2: SGDLS, YYNGEE. The CDR3 covers 14 residues. The ends were cut back, 3 bases at V and 4 bases at J, with 13 bases in the middle. The CDR3: CASSGGQRSYGYTF. Written as DNA, the CDR3 is TGTGCCAGCAGCGGTGGACAGAGATCCTATGGCTACACCTTC.

The V and J genes are TRBV2 and TRBJ2-3; tentatively, D is TRBD1 (5 bases). This CDR3 has 14 amino acids. V was pared by 1 base and J by 2 bases, with 7 bases between. Germline lookup yields CDR1 SNHLY and CDR2 FYNNEI. For the CDR3, the DNA is TGTGCCAGCAGTGAAGGGACAATCACAGATACGCAGTATTTT. Protein: CASSEGTITDTQYF.

CDR3 residues: CASSPQRPNEQFF. In nucleotides, the CDR3 is TGTGCCAGCAGTCCCCAACGCCCTAATGAGCAGTTCTTC. The chain carries TRBV12-3 or TRBV12-4 and TRBJ2-1; D is unclear. V was trimmed by 5 bases and J by 7 bases, leaving 12 bases between them. This CDR3 comprises 13 residues.

The chain recombines TRBV30 with TRBJ2-3; the D gene could be TRBD1 or TRBD2 (5 bases each). The germline V gene encodes CDR1 GTSNPN and CDR2 SVGIG (reference sequence). Deletions cut 5 bases from V and 2 bases from J, with 14 bases between. The CDR3 is 14 residues long. The CDR3 coding sequence is TGTGCCTGGGGGGGAGAGGGTTCCACAGATACGCAGTATTTT. It yields the protein CAWGGEGSTDTQYF.

This chain uses TRBV5-1 with TRBJ2-1, with 14 bases lining up with TRBD2. This CDR3 comprises 18 residues. Germline V gives CDR1 SGHRS, CDR2 YFSETQ. Losses at the gene ends were 4 bases for V and 4 bases for J; bases not matched to a gene: 10. For the CDR3, the DNA is TGCGCCAGCAGCCCCCGCGGGACTAGCGGGAGACGGTACAATGAGCAGTTCTTC. Its translation: CASSPRGTSGRRYNEQFF.

The gene calls are TRBV30 and TRBJ1-1; the match to TRBD1 covers 7 bases. The V gene end was trimmed by 4 bases and the J gene end by 5 bases; junction bases not matched to a gene: 13. The V gene's germline CDR1 is GTSNPN and CDR2 SVGIG (reference sequence). CDR3 length: 15 residues. The CDR3 nucleotides read TGTGCCTGGACCCTGGACAGGTACAGTGATACTGAAGCTTTCTTT. Translation: CAWTLDRYSDTEAFF.